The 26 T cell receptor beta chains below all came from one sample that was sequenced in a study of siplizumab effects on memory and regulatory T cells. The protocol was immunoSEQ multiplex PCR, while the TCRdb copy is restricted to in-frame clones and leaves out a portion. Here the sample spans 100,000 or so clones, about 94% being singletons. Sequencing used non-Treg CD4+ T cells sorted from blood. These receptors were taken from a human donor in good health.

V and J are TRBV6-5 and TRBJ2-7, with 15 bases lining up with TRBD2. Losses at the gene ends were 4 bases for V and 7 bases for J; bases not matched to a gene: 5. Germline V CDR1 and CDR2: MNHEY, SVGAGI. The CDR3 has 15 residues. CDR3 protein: CASSSGLAGGREQYF. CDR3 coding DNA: TGTGCCAGCAGTTCTGGACTAGCGGGAGGGCGGGAGCAGTACTTC.

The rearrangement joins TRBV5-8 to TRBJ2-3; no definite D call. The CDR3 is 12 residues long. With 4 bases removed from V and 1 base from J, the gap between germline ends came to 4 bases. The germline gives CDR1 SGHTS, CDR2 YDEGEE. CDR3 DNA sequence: TGTGCCAGCAGCCGACGCACAGATACGCAGTATTTT. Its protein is CASSRRTDTQYF. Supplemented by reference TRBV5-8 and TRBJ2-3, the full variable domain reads EAGVTQSPTHLIKTRGQQATLRCSPISGHTSVYWYQQALGLGLQFLLWYDEGEERNRGNFPPRFSGRQFPNYSSELNVNALELEDSALYLCASSRRTDTQYFGPGTRLTVL.

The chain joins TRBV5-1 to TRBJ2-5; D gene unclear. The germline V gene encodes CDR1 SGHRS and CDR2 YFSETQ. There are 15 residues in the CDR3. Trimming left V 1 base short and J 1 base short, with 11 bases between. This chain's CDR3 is CASSLFGDVQETQYF. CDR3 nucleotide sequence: TGCGCCAGCAGCTTGTTCGGCGACGTCCAAGAGACCCAGTACTTC.

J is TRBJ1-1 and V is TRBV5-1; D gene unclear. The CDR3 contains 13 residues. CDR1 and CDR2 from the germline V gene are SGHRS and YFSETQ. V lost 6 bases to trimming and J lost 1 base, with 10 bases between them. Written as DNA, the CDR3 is TGCGCCAGCACCACGGACGGGAACACTGAAGCTTTCTTT. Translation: CASTTDGNTEAFF.

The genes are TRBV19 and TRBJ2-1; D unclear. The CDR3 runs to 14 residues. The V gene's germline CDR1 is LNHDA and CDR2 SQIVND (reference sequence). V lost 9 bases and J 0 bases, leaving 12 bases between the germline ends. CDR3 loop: CASRPWGSYNEQFF. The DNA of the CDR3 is TGTGCCAGCAGACCTTGGGGCTCCTACAATGAGCAGTTCTTC.

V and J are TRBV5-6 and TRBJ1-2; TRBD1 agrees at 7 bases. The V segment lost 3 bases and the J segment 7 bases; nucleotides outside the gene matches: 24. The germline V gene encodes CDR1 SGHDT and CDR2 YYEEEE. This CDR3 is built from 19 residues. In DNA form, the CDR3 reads TGTGCCAGCAGCTATCTGTGGACAGGCGGAGGGCCCTCGGCTAGTGGCTACACCTTC. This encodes CASSYLWTGGGPSASGYTF.

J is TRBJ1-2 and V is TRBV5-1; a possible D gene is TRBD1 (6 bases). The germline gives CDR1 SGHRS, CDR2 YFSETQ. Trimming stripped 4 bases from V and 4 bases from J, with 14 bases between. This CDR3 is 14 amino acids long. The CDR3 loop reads CASSPIQGAYGYTF. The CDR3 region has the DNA TGCGCCAGCAGCCCGATACAGGGCGCCTATGGCTACACCTTC. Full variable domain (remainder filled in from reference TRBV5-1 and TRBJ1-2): KAGVTQTPRYLIKTRGQQVTLSCSPISGHRSVSWYQQTPGQGLQFLFEYFSETQRNKGNFPGRFSGRQFSNSRSEMNVSTLELGDSALYLCASSPIQGAYGYTFGSGTRLTVV.

The CDR3 region is CASSTLGAGGLEGRNEQFF. CDR3 coding DNA: TGTGCCAGCAGCACACTGGGGGCGGGAGGTTTAGAGGGGCGCAATGAGCAGTTCTTC. The chain joins TRBV9 to TRBJ2-1; the match to TRBD2 covers 8 bases. There are 19 residues in the CDR3. V was clipped by 4 bases and J by 6 bases; unmatched bases: 21. CDR1 is SGDLS and CDR2 is YYNGEE in the germline V gene.

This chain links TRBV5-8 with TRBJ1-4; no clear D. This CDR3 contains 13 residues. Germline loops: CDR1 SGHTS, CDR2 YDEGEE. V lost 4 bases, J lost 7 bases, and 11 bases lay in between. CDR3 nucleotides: TGTGCCAGCAGCCTACGTCGAGGTGAAAAACTGTTTTTT. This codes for CASSLRRGEKLFF.

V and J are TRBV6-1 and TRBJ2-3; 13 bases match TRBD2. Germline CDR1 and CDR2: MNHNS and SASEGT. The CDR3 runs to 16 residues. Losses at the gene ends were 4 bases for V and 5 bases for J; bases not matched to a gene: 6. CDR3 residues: CASSVGTSGKVDTQYF. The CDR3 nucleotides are TGTGCCAGCAGTGTTGGGACTAGCGGGAAGGTAGATACGCAGTATTTT.

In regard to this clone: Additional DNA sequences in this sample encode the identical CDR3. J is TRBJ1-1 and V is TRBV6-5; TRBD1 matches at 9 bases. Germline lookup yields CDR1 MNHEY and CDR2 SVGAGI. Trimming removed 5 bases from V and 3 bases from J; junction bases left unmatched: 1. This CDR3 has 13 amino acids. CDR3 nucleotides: TGTGCCAGCAGTCGGGACAGGGACACTGAAGCTTTCTTT. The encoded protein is CASSRDRDTEAFF.

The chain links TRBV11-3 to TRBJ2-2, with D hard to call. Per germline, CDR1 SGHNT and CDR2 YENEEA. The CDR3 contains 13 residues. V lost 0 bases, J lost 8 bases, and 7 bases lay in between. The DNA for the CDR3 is TGTGCCAGCAGCTTAGAAGGGTTAGGGGAGCTGTTTTTT. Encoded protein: CASSLEGLGELFF.

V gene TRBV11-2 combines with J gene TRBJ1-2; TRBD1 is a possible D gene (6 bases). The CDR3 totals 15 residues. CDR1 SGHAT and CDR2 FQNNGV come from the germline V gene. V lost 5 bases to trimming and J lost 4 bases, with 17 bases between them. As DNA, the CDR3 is TGTGCCAGCAGCAACACAGGGATCCCTCTCTATGGCTACACCTTC. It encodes CASSNTGIPLYGYTF. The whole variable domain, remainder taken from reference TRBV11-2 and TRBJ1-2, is EAGVAQSPRYKIIEKRQSVAFWCNPISGHATLYWYQQILGQGPKLLIQFQNNGVVDDSQLPKDRFSAERLKGVDSTLKIQPAKLEDSAVYLCASSNTGIPLYGYTFGSGTRLTVV.

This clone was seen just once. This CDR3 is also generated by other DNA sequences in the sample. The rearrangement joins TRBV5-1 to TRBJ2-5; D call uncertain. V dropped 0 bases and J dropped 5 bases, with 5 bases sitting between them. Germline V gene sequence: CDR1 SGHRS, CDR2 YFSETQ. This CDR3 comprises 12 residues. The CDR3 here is CASSLARETQYF. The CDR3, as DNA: TGCGCCAGCAGCTTGGCGCGGGAGACCCAGTACTTC.

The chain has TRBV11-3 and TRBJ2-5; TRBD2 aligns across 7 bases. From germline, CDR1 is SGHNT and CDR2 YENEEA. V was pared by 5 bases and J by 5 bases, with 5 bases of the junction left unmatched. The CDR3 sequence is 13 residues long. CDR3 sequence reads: CASSLGRGETQYF. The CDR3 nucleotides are TGTGCCAGCAGCCTTGGGCGGGGGGAGACCCAGTACTTC. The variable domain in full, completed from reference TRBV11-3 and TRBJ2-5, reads EAGVVQSPRYKIIEKKQPVAFWCNPISGHNTLYWYLQNLGQGPELLIRYENEEAVDDSQLPKDRFSAERLKGVDSTLKIQPAELGDSAVYLCASSLGRGETQYFGPGTRLLVL.

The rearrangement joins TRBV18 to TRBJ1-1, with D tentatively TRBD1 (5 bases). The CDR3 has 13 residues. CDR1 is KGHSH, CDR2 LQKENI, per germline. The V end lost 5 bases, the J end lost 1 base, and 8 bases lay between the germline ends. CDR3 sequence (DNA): TGTGCCAGCTCAGGGGGGGGGAACACTGAAGCTTTCTTT. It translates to CASSGGGNTEAFF.

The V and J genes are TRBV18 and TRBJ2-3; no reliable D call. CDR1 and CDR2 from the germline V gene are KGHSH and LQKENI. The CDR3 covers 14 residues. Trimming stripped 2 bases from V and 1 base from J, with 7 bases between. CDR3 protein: CASSPVTGTDTQYF. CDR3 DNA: TGTGCCAGCTCACCAGTTACAGGCACAGATACGCAGTATTTT.

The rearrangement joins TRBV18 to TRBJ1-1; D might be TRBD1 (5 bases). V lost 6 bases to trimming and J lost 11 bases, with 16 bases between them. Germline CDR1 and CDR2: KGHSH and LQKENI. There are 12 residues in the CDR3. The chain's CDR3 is CASSLTRGWAFF. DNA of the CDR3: TGTGCCAGCTCCCTGACCCGGGGGTGGGCTTTCTTT.

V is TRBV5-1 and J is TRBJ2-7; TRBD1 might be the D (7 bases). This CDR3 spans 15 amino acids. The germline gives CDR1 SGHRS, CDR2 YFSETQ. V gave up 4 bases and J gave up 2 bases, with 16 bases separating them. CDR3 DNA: TGCGCCAGCAGCGCGGGACAGCCTAAAGCCTACGAGCAGTACTTC. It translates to CASSAGQPKAYEQYF.

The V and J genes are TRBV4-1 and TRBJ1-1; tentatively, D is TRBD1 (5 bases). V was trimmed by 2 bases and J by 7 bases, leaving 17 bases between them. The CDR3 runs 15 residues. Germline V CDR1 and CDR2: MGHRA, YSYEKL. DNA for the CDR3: TGCGCCAGCAGCCAATCTGGACAAGGCTTTCTTGAAGCTTTCTTT. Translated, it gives CASSQSGQGFLEAFF.

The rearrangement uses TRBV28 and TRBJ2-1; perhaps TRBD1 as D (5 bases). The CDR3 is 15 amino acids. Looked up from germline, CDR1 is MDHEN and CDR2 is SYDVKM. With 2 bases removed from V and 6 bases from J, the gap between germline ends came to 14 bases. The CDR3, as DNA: TGTGCCAGCAGTTTACAGGGTTTACCGAGCAATGAGCAGTTCTTC. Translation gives CASSLQGLPSNEQFF.

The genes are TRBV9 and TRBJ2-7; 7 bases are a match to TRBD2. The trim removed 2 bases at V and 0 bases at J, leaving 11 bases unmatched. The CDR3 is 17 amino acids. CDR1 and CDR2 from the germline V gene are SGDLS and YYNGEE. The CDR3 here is CASSVSPSGRNSYEQYF. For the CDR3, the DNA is TGTGCCAGCAGCGTTAGTCCTAGCGGACGAAACTCCTACGAGCAGTACTTC.

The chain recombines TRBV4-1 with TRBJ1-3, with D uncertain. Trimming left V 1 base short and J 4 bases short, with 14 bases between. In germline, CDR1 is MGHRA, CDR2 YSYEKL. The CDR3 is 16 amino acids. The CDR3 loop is CASSQGAGIYGNTIYF. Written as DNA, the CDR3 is TGCGCCAGCAGCCAAGGAGCGGGGATATACGGAAACACCATATATTTT.

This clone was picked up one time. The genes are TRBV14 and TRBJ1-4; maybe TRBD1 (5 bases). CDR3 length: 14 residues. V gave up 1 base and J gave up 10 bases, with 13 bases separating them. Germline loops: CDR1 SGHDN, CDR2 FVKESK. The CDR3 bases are TGTGCCAGCAGCCAAGTACAAGGGGAGGGAAAACTGTTTTTT. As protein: CASSQVQGEGKLFF.

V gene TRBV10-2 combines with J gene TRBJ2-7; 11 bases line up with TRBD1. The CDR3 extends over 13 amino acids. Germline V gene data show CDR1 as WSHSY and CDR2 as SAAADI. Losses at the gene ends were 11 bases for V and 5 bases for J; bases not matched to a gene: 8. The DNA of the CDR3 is TGCGCCGCCCTAGGACAGGGGGCGGACGAGCAGTACTTC. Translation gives CAALGQGADEQYF.

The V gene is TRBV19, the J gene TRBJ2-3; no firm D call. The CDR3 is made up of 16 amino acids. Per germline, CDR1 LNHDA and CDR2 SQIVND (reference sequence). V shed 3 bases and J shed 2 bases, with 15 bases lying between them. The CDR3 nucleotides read TGTGCCAGTAGTATTCCCCATTCCGCTCCCACAGATACGCAGTATTTT. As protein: CASSIPHSAPTDTQYF.